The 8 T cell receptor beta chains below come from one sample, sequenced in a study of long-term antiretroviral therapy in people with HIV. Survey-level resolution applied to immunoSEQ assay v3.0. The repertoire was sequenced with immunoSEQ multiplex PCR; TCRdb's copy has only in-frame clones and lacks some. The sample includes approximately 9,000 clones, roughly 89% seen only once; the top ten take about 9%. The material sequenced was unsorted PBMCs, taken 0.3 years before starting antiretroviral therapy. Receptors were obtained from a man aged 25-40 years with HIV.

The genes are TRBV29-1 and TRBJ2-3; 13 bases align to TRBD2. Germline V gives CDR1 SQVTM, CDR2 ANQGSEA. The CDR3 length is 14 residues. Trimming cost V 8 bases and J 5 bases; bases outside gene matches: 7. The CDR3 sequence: CSIGLAGDGDTQYF. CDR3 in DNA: TGCAGCATTGGACTAGCGGGGGACGGAGATACGCAGTATTTT.

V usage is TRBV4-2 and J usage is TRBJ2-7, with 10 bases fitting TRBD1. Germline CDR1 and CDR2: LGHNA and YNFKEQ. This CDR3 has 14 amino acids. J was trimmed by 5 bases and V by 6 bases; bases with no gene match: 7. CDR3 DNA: TGTGCCAGCAGGCTGGGACAGGGGCACGACGAGCAGTACTTC. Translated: CASRLGQGHDEQYF.

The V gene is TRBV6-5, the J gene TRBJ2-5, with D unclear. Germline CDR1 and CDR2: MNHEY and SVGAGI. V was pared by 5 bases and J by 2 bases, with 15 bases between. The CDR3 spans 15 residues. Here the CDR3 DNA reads TGTGCCAGCAGTACTGAGTTCGATTCGCAAGAGACCCAGTACTTC. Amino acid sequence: CASSTEFDSQETQYF.

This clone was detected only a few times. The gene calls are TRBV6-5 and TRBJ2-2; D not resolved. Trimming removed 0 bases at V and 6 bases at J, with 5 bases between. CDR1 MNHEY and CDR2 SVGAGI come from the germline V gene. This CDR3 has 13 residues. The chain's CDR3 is CASSYSFPGELFF. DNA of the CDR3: TGTGCCAGCAGTTACTCGTTTCCCGGGGAGCTGTTTTTT.

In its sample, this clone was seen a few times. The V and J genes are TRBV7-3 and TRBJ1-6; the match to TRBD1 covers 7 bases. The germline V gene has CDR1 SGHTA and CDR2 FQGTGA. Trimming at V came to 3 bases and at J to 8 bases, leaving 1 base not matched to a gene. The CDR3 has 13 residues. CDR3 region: CASSLTGYSPLHF. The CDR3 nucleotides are TGTGCCAGCAGCTTGACAGGGTATTCACCCCTCCACTTT.

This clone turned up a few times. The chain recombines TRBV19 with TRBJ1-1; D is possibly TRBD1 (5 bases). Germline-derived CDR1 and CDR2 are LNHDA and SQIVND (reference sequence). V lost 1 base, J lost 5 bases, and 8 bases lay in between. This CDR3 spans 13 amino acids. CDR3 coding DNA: TGTGCCAGTAGTATAGGAAAGGGGACTGAAGCTTTCTTT. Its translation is CASSIGKGTEAFF.

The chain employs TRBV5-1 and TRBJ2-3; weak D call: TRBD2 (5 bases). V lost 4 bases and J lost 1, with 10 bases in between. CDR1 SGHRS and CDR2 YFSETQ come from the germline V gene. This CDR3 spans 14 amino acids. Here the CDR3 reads CASSQGGGTDTQYF. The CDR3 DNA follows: TGCGCCAGCAGCCAAGGAGGTGGCACAGATACGCAGTATTTT.

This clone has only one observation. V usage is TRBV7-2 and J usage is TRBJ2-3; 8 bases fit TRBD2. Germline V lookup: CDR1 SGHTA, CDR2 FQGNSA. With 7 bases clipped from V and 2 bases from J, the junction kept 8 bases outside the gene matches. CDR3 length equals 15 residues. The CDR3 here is CASKRRGALTDTQYF. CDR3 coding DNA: TGTGCCAGCAAGAGGCGGGGGGCCCTCACAGATACGCAGTATTTT.